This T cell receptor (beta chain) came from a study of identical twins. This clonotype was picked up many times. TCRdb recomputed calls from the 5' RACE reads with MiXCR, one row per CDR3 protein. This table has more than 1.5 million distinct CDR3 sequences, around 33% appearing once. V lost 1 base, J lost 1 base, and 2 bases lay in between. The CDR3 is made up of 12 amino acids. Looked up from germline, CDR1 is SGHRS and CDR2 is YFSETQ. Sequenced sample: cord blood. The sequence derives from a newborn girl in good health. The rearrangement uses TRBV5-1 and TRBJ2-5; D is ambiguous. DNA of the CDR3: TGCGCCAGCAGCTTGCCCCAAGAGACCCAGTACTTC. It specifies CASSLPQETQYF.